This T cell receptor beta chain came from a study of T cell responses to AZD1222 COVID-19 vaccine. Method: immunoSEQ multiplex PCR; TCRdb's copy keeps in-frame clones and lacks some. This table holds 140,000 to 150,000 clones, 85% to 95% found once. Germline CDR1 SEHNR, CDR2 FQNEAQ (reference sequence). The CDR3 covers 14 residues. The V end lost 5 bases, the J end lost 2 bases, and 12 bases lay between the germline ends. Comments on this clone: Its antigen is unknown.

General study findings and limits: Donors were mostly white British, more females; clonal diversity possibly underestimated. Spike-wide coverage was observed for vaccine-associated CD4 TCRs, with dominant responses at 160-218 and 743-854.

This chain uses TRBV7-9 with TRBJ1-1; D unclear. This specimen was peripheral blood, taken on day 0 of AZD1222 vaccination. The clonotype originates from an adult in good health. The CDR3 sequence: CASSPRVLNTEAFF. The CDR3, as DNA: TGTGCCAGCAGCCCCCGGGTCCTAAACACTGAAGCTTTCTTT.